The rows below give T cell receptor beta chains drawn from one sample of a study of CD8+CD57+ T cells in acquired aplastic anemia. TCRdb analysed the reads with MiXCR anew, one entry per CDR3 protein. This table holds a few hundred thousand distinct CDR3 sequences, approximately 60% found once. The sequencing sample was made of sorted CD4+, CD8+, or CD8+CD57+ T cells (not recorded which) from PBMCs. The source is a human donor in good health. Both conserved end residues are trimmed from each CDR3.

J | V | CDR3
TRBJ2-3 | TRBV7-9 | ASSSKKGTGVTDTQY
TRBJ2-3 | TRBV7-9 | ASSFPPGPARADTQY
TRBJ2-5 | TRBV7-2 | ASSIGTGGETQY
TRBJ2-5 | TRBV7-3 | ASSLTGTQGKETQY
TRBJ2-5 | TRBV7-9 | ASNQGGQRETQY
TRBJ2-7 | TRBV12-3/TRBV12-4 | ASSFTLREQY
TRBJ2-2 | TRBV6-2/TRBV6-3 | ASSYSGPGTGELF
TRBJ1-4 | TRBV20-1 | SAEGQSQAKLF
TRBJ2-2 | TRBV9 | ASNANTGELF
TRBJ1-2 | TRBV7-6 | ASSPLRGGASYGYT
TRBJ1-1 | TRBV10-3 | AISNSNTEAF
TRBJ2-3 | TRBV12-3/TRBV12-4 | ASSPDRKGTQY
TRBJ1-2 | TRBV12-5 | ASSFESNYGYT
TRBJ1-1 | TRBV20-1 | SVTRATVVTEAF
TRBJ1-2 | TRBV29-1 | SADSFYGYT
TRBJ1-4 | TRBV12-3/TRBV12-4 | ASSPGADTSEKLF
TRBJ1-5 | TRBV7-3 | ASSVHRNQPQH
TRBJ2-2 | TRBV5-6 | ASSFRLALGELF
TRBJ2-3 | TRBV7-8 | ASSPEGGHRLATDTQY
TRBJ1-5 | TRBV10-3 | AISGENNQPQH
TRBJ2-7 | TRBV28 | ASSNSVDYEQY
TRBJ1-2 | TRBV11-2 | ASSLEGRRGNYGYT
TRBJ2-7 | TRBV5-1 | ASSLAEGYEQY
TRBJ2-5 | TRBV20-1 | SARVPGVFTQETQY
TRBJ2-6 | TRBV9 | ASSPRTVGANVLT
TRBJ2-7 | TRBV20-1 | SARVLGGGPGQNPYEQY
TRBJ2-7 | TRBV29-1 | SQDLGSSYEQY
TRBJ1-1 | TRBV5-1 | ASSLNDGYTEAF
TRBJ2-7 | TRBV20-1 | SARDEVGFELAGDYEQY